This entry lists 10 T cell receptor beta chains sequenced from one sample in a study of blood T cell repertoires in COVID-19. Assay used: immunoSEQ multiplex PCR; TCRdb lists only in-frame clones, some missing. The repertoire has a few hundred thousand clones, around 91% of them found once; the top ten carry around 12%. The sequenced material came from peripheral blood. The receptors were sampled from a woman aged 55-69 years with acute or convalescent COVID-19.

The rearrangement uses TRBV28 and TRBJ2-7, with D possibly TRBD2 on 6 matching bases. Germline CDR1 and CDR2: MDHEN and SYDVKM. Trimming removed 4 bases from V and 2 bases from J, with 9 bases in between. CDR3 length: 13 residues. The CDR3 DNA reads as TGTGCCAGCAGTTCGTCGGGAGCCTACGAGCAGTACTTC. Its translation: CASSSSGAYEQYF.

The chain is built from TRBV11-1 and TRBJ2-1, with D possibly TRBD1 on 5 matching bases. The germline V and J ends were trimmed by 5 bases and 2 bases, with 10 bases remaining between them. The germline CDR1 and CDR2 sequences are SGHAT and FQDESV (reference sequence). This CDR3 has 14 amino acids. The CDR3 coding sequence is TGTGCCAGCAGCCGCGTGGGGCCCTACAATGAGCAGTTCTTC. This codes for CASSRVGPYNEQFF. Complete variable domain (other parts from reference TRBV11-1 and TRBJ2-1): EAEVAQSPRYKITEKSQAVAFWCDPISGHATLYWYRQILGQGPELLVQFQDESVVDDSQLPKDRFSAERLKGVDSTLKIQPAELGDSAMYLCASSRVGPYNEQFFGPGTRLTVL.

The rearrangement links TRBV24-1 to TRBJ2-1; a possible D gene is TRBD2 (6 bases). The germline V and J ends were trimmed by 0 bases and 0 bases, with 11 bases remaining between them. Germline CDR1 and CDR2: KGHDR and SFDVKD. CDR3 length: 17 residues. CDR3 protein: CATSDLGHGSSYNEQFF. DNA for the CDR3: TGTGCCACCAGTGATTTGGGCCACGGGAGCTCCTACAATGAGCAGTTCTTC.

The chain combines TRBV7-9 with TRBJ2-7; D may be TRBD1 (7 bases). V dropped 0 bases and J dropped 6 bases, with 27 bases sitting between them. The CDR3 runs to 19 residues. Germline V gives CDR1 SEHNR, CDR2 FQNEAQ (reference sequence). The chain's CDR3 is CASSLAIYKTGSMGGEQYF. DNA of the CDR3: TGTGCCAGCAGCTTAGCGATATACAAGACAGGGTCAATGGGAGGCGAGCAGTACTTC.

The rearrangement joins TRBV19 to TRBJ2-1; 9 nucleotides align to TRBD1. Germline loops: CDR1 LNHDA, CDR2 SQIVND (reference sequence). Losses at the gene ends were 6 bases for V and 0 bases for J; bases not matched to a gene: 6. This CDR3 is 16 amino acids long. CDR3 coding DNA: TGTGCCAGTAGCCCCCGGGGACAGGGCTCCTACAATGAGCAGTTCTTC. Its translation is CASSPRGQGSYNEQFF.

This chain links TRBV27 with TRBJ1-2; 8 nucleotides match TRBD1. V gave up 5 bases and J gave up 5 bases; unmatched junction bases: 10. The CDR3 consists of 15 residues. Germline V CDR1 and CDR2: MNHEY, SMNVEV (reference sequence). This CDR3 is CASSMGQVDGYGYTF. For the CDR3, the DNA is TGTGCCAGCAGTATGGGACAGGTGGATGGGTATGGCTACACCTTC.

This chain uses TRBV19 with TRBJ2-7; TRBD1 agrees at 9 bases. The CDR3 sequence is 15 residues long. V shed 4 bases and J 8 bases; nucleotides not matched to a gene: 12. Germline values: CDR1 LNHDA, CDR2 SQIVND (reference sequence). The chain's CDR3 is CASSTGPGQGRQQYF. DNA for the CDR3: TGTGCCAGTAGTACGGGACCGGGACAGGGCCGTCAGCAGTACTTC. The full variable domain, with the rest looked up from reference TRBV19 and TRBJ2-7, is DGGITQSPKYLFRKEGQNVTLSCEQNLNHDAMYWYRQDPGQGLRLIYYSQIVNDFQKGDIAEGYSVSREKKESFPLTVTSAQKNPTAFYLCASSTGPGQGRQQYFGPGTRLTVT.

The CDR3: CASSYQQGKSLFF. The CDR3 nucleotides are TGTGCCAGCAGTTACCAACAGGGGAAGAGTCTGTTTTTT. The rearrangement uses TRBV6-5 and TRBJ1-4; 7 bases are a match to TRBD1. The CDR3 has 13 amino acids. V lost 2 bases to trimming and J lost 14 bases; unmatched junction nucleotides: 8. From germline, CDR1 is MNHEY and CDR2 SVGAGI.

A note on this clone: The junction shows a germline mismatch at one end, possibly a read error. The CDR3 loop reads CANSLYGNIQYF. In nucleotides, the CDR3 is TGTGCCAACAGTTTATACGGAAACATTCAGTACTTC. V and J are TRBV28 and TRBJ2-4; D is undetermined. Germline V lookup: CDR1 MDHEN, CDR2 SYDVKM. The CDR3 is 12 amino acids.

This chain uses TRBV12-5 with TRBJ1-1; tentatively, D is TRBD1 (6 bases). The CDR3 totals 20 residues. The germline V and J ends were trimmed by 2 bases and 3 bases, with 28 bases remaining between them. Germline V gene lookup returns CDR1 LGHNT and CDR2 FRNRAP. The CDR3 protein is CASGLPPVEAVDRYYTEAFF. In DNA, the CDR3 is TGTGCTAGTGGTTTGCCCCCTGTAGAAGCCGTGGACAGATACTACACTGAAGCTTTCTTT. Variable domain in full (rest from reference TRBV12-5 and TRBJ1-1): DARVTQTPRHKVTEMGQEVTMRCQPILGHNTVFWYRQTMMQGLELLAYFRNRAPLDDSGMPKDRFSAEMPDATLATLKIQPSEPRDSAVYFCASGLPPVEAVDRYYTEAFFGQGTRLTVV.